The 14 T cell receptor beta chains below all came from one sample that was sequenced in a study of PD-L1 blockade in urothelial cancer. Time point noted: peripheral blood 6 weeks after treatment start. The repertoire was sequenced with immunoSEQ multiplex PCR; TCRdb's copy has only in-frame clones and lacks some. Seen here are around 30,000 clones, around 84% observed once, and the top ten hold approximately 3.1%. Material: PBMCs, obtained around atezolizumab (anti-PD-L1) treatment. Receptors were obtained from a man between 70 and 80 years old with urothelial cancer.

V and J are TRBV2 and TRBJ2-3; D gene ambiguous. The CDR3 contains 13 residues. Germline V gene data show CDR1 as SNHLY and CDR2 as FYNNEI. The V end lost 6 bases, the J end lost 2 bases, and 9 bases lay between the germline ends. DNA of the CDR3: TGTGCCAGCAGGACTCAGAACACAGATACGCAGTATTTT. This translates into CASRTQNTDTQYF. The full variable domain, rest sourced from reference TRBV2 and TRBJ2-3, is EPEVTQTPSHQVTQMGQEVILRCVPISNHLYFYWYRQILGQKVEFLVSFYNNEISEKSEIFDDQFSVERPDGSNFTLKIRSTKLEDSAMYFCASRTQNTDTQYFGPGTRLTVL.

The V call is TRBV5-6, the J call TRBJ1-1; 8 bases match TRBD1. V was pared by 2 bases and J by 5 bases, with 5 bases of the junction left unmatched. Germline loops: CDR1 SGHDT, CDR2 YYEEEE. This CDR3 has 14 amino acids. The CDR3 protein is CASSFGQGGTEAFF. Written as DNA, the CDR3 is TGTGCCAGCAGCTTCGGACAGGGAGGGACTGAAGCTTTCTTT.

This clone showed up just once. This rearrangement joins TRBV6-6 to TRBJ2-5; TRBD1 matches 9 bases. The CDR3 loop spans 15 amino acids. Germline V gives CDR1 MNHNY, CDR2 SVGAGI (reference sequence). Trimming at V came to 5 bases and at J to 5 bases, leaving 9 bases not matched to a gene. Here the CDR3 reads CASSRRDRAGETQYF. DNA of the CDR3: TGTGCCAGCAGTCGCCGGGACAGGGCTGGTGAGACCCAGTACTTC.

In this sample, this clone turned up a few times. The CDR3 spells CASSERTGTYGYTF. The CDR3 nucleotides are TGTGCCAGCAGTGAAAGGACAGGGACCTATGGCTACACCTTC. The rearrangement links TRBV2 to TRBJ1-2; 8 nucleotides match TRBD1. The CDR3 is 14 residues long. The V gene's germline CDR1 is SNHLY and CDR2 FYNNEI. The V segment lost 2 bases and the J segment 4 bases; nucleotides outside the gene matches: 3.

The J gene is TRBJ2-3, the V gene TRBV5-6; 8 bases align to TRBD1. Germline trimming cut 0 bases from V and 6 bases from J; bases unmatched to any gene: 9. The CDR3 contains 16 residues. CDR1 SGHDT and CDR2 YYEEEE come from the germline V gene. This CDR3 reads CASSLAARGRSDTQYF. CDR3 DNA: TGTGCCAGCAGCTTGGCGGCCAGGGGGCGATCGGATACGCAGTATTTT.

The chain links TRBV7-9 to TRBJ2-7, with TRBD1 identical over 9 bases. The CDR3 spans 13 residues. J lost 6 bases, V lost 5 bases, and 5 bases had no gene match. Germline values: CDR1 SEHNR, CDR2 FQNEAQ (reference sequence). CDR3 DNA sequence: TGTGCCAGCAGCAGGGACAGGGAAGGCGAGCAGTACTTC. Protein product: CASSRDREGEQYF.

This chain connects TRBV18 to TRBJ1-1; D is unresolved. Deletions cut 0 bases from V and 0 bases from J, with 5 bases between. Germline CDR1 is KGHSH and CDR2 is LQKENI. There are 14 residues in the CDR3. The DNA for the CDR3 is TGTGCCAGCTCACCACCATCAGTGAACACTGAAGCTTTCTTT. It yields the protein CASSPPSVNTEAFF.

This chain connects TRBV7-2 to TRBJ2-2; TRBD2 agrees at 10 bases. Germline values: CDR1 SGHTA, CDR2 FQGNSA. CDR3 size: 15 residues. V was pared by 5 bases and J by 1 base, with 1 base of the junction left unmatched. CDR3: CASSASGGNTGELFF. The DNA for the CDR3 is TGTGCCAGCAGCGCTAGCGGGGGGAACACCGGGGAGCTGTTTTTT.

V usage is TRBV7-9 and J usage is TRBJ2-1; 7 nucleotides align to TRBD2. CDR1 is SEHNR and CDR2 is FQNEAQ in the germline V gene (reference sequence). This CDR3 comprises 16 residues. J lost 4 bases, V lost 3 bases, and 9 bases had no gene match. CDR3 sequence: CASSFTLATGYNEQFF. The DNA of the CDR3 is TGTGCCAGCAGCTTCACACTAGCGACGGGATACAATGAGCAGTTCTTC.

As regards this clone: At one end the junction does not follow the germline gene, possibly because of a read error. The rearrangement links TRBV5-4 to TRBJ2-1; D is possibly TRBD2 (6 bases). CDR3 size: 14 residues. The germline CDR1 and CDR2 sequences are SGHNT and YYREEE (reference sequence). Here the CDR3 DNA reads TGTGCCAGCAGCGCCGGGACTGTCTACAATACGCTCCTCTTC. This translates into CASSAGTVYNTLLF.

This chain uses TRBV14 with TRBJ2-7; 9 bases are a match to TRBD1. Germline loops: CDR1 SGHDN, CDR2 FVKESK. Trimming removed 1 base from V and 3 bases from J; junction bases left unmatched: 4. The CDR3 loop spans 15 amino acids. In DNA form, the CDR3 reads TGTGCCAGCAGCCAAGGGGGACAGGGTTTCTACGAGCAGTACTTC. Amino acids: CASSQGGQGFYEQYF.

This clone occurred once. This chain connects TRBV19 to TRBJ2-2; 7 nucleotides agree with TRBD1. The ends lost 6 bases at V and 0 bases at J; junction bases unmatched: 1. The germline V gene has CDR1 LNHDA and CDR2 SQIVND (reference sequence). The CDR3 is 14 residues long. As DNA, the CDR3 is TGTGCCAGTAGGACAGGGCCGAACACCGGGGAGCTGTTTTTT. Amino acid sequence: CASRTGPNTGELFF.

The CDR3 DNA reads as TGTGCCAGCAGCTCCTGGGTCGGAGCTAGCACAGATACGCAGTATTTT. It codes for CASSSWVGASTDTQYF. This rearrangement joins TRBV7-9 to TRBJ2-3, with no clear D. This CDR3 comprises 16 residues. The germline CDR1 and CDR2 sequences are SEHNR and FQNEAQ (reference sequence). The germline V and J ends were trimmed by 4 bases and 0 bases, with 14 bases remaining between them. The full variable domain, with the rest looked up from reference TRBV7-9 and TRBJ2-3, is DTGVSQNPRHKITKRGQNVTFRCDPISEHNRLYWYRQTLGQGPEFLTYFQNEAQLEKSRLLSDRFSAERPKGSFSTLEIQRTEQGDSAMYLCASSSWVGASTDTQYFGPGTRLTVL.

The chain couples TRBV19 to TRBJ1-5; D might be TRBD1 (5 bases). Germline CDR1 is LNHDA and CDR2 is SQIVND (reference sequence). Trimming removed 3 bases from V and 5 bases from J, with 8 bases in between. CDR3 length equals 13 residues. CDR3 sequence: CASSIDSYQPQHF. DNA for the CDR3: TGTGCCAGTAGTATTGACAGTTATCAGCCCCAGCATTTT. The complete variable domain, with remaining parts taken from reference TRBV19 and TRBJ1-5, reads DGGITQSPKYLFRKEGQNVTLSCEQNLNHDAMYWYRQDPGQGLRLIYYSQIVNDFQKGDIAEGYSVSREKKESFPLTVTSAQKNPTAFYLCASSIDSYQPQHFGDGTRLSIL.